Below are 15 T cell receptor beta chains sequenced from a single sample in a study of cytomegalovirus exposure and HLA in healthy donors. Both 60 Vbeta primers and 13 Jbeta primers went into the PCR. Generated by immunoSEQ multiplex PCR, the TCRdb table keeps only in-frame clones and is missing some. Of about 130,000 clones listed, roughly 9.6% are singletons. Sequenced sample: PBMCs. These receptors were obtained from a woman in her thirties or forties in good health and CMV-seropositive.

The J gene is TRBJ2-1, the V gene TRBV2, with a tentative D call TRBD1 (5 bases). V lost 0 bases, J lost 4 bases, and 13 bases lay in between. CDR1 is SNHLY, CDR2 FYNNEI, per germline. The CDR3 totals 16 residues. The chain's CDR3 is CASSEAGASFYNEQFF. Written as DNA, the CDR3 is TGTGCCAGCAGTGAAGCAGGGGCCAGCTTTTACAATGAGCAGTTCTTC.

This clone was counted between two and nine times. The V gene is TRBV2, the J gene TRBJ1-2; TRBD1 is a possible D gene (6 bases). Trimming shortened V by 6 bases and J by 5 bases, and 10 bases separated the two germline ends. There are 12 residues in the CDR3. Germline-derived CDR1 and CDR2 are SNHLY and FYNNEI. This CDR3 reads CASSATGYGYTF. DNA of the CDR3: TGTGCCAGCAGCGCCACAGGGTATGGCTACACCTTC.

The J gene is TRBJ2-5, the V gene TRBV7-2; 13 nucleotides line up with TRBD2. The CDR3 has 16 residues. Germline V gives CDR1 SGHTA, CDR2 FQGNSA. Losses at the gene ends were 5 bases for V and 5 bases for J; bases not matched to a gene: 8. Here the CDR3 DNA reads TGTGCCAGCAGCCCGGGACTAGCGGGGTCCATTGAGACCCAGTACTTC. Translated: CASSPGLAGSIETQYF.

This clone appeared a few times. The V gene is TRBV19, the J gene TRBJ1-1; D is ambiguous. The V gene lost 3 bases and the J gene lost 6 bases, with 8 bases spanning the gap. Per the germline V gene, CDR1 is LNHDA and CDR2 is SQIVND (reference sequence). The CDR3 covers 12 residues. CDR3 bases: TGTGCCAGTAGTATGTGGCGGTCTGAAGCTTTCTTT. Translated: CASSMWRSEAFF.

The genes are TRBV5-4 and TRBJ2-7; possibly TRBD2 for D (6 bases). V dropped 4 bases and J dropped 2 bases, with 13 bases sitting between them. The germline CDR1 and CDR2 sequences are SGHNT and YYREEE (reference sequence). The length of the CDR3 is 14 residues. The CDR3 sequence: CASSTGDLPYEQYF. DNA for the CDR3: TGTGCCAGCAGCACGGGGGACCTTCCCTACGAGCAGTACTTC. Supplemented by reference TRBV5-4 and TRBJ2-7, the full variable domain reads ETGVTQSPTHLIKTRGQQVTLRCSSQSGHNTVSWYQQALGQGPQFIFQYYREEENGRGNFPPRFSGLQFPNYSSELNVNALELDDSALYLCASSTGDLPYEQYFGPGTRLTVT.

The chain has TRBV5-1 and TRBJ2-7; 11 nucleotides align to TRBD1. CDR3 length: 15 residues. V lost 5 bases to trimming and J lost 5 bases; unmatched junction nucleotides: 9. Per the germline V gene, CDR1 is SGHRS and CDR2 is YFSETQ. The CDR3 protein is CASRPGTGGSNEQYF. The CDR3 DNA sequence: TGCGCCAGCAGGCCCGGGACAGGGGGTTCAAACGAGCAGTACTTC. Using reference TRBV5-1 and TRBJ2-7 for the parts outside the CDR3, the full variable domain is KAGVTQTPRYLIKTRGQQVTLSCSPISGHRSVSWYQQTPGQGLQFLFEYFSETQRNKGNFPGRFSGRQFSNSRSEMNVSTLELGDSALYLCASRPGTGGSNEQYFGPGTRLTVT.

V gene TRBV6-5 combines with J gene TRBJ1-4; a possible D gene is TRBD1 (5 bases). V was clipped by 6 bases and J by 0 bases, with 8 bases between them. The CDR3 sequence is 14 residues long. CDR1 is MNHEY, CDR2 SVGAGI, per germline. The CDR3 nucleotides are TGTGCCAGCAGCCTGACAGCAACTAATGAAAAACTGTTTTTT. It yields the protein CASSLTATNEKLFF.

The chain couples TRBV19 to TRBJ1-5, with D maybe TRBD1 (6 bases). Trimming left V 4 bases short and J 6 bases short, with 16 bases between. This CDR3 spans 15 amino acids. Germline V lookup: CDR1 LNHDA, CDR2 SQIVND (reference sequence). The CDR3 loop reads CASSNSGTLSQPQHF. CDR3 DNA: TGTGCCAGTAGTAACTCGGGGACACTAAGTCAGCCCCAGCATTTT. Full variable domain (missing parts from reference TRBV19 and TRBJ1-5): DGGITQSPKYLFRKEGQNVTLSCEQNLNHDAMYWYRQDPGQGLRLIYYSQIVNDFQKGDIAEGYSVSREKKESFPLTVTSAQKNPTAFYLCASSNSGTLSQPQHFGDGTRLSIL.

The chain links TRBV6-1 to TRBJ2-5, with D maybe TRBD2 (6 bases). Trimming removed 8 bases at V and 2 bases at J, with 9 bases between. The CDR3 extends over 12 amino acids. CDR1 MNHNS and CDR2 SASEGT come from the germline V gene. As DNA, the CDR3 is TGTGCCAGCTCGGCGGGGCAAGAGACCCAGTACTTC. Protein product: CASSAGQETQYF.

The chain combines TRBV7-8 with TRBJ1-1; 7 bases are a match to TRBD1. Trimming cost V 4 bases and J 2 bases; bases outside gene matches: 7. This CDR3 has 15 residues. Germline V lookup: CDR1 SGHVS, CDR2 FQNEAQ. The CDR3 DNA follows: TGTGCCAGCAGCTCACCGGGACAGACAAACACTGAAGCTTTCTTT. This gives the protein CASSSPGQTNTEAFF.

This clone was counted a few times. The rearrangement joins TRBV27 to TRBJ2-5, with 8 positions matching TRBD2. This CDR3 has 16 residues. With V trimmed by 6 bases and J by 2 bases, 11 bases remained unmatched. Germline values: CDR1 MNHEY, CDR2 SMNVEV (reference sequence). The CDR3 here is CASSSLLAGRQETQYF. The CDR3 DNA follows: TGTGCCAGCAGCTCCCTTTTAGCGGGGAGACAAGAGACCCAGTACTTC.

This rearrangement joins TRBV13 to TRBJ1-3; no firm D call. Per germline, CDR1 PRHDT and CDR2 FYEKMQ (reference sequence). Trimming left V 3 bases short and J 8 bases short, with 11 bases between. The CDR3 totals 13 residues. For the CDR3, the DNA is TGTGCCAGCAGCTTGGGGATCGGGGACACCATATATTTT. This translates into CASSLGIGDTIYF. The variable domain in full, completed from reference TRBV13 and TRBJ1-3, reads AAGVIQSPRHLIKEKRETATLKCYPIPRHDTVYWYQQGPGQDPQFLISFYEKMQSDKGSIPDRFSAQQFSDYHSELNMSSLELGDSALYFCASSLGIGDTIYFGEGSWLTVV.

The V and J genes are TRBV5-1 and TRBJ2-4; TRBD2 aligns across 8 bases. V lost 4 bases, J lost 7 bases, and 4 bases stayed unmatched. CDR1 is SGHRS, CDR2 YFSETQ, per germline. The CDR3 totals 13 residues. For the CDR3, the DNA is TGCGCCAGCAGCCCGGGGGGGGCGAACATTCAGTACTTC. Translated, it gives CASSPGGANIQYF.

The chain combines TRBV10-3 with TRBJ1-2, with D possibly being TRBD1 (5 bases). The germline V and J ends were trimmed by 6 bases and 7 bases, with 15 bases remaining between them. Germline V gene data show CDR1 as ENHRY and CDR2 as SYGVKD. The CDR3 is 13 residues long. The CDR3 region is CAISLTDIIGYTF. CDR3 nucleotide sequence: TGTGCCATCAGCCTGACAGACATTATTGGCTACACCTTC.

This rearrangement joins TRBV2 to TRBJ1-2; the match to TRBD1 covers 7 bases. This CDR3 is built from 13 residues. Germline V gene data show CDR1 as SNHLY and CDR2 as FYNNEI. After removal of 6 bases from V and 8 bases from J, the junction contained 9 bases not matched to a gene. CDR3 nucleotide sequence: TGTGCCAGCAGCCCGGGACAGACGGGAGGCTACACCTTC. Its protein is CASSPGQTGGYTF.